One and the same sample provided the 13 T cell receptor beta chains below, sequenced in a study of blood T cell repertoires in COVID-19. Assay used: immunoSEQ multiplex PCR; TCRdb lists only in-frame clones, some missing. The data contain under 350,000 clones, around 85% of them seen just once; the ten biggest clones take up roughly 4.2%. Source material: PBMCs or T cells enriched from blood (not recorded which). The receptors were gathered from a woman aged 40 to 49 with acute COVID-19.

This chain links TRBV6-5 with TRBJ1-3; D uncertain. CDR1 and CDR2 from the germline V gene are MNHEY and SVGAGI. The CDR3 sequence is 15 residues long. Between the trimmed V and J ends, which lost 2 bases and 4 bases, there was a span of 12 bases. The CDR3: CASSYPPTSGNTIYF. CDR3 DNA sequence: TGTGCCAGCAGTTACCCGCCCACTTCGGGAAACACCATATATTTT.

The V gene is TRBV7-2, the J gene TRBJ2-1; D is perhaps TRBD2 (6 bases). Germline CDR1 SGHTA, CDR2 FQGNSA. V lost 5 bases and J 7 bases, leaving 15 bases between the germline ends. CDR3 length: 14 amino acids. Written as DNA, the CDR3 is TGTGCCAGCAGCACCGGCGGGGCCGAGAATGAGCAGTTCTTC. Protein sequence: CASSTGGAENEQFF.

The V and J genes are TRBV4-3 and TRBJ2-6; possibly TRBD1 for D (6 bases). This CDR3 contains 15 residues. Germline lookup yields CDR1 LGHNA and CDR2 YSLEER. Trimming took 4 bases from V and 2 from J, leaving 9 bases between them. This CDR3 is CASSLTGTGANVLTF. DNA of the CDR3: TGCGCCAGCAGCCTTACAGGGACTGGGGCCAACGTCCTGACTTTC.

The genes are TRBV6-2 or TRBV6-3 and TRBJ1-2; D remains ambiguous. Germline-derived CDR1 and CDR2 are MNHEY and SVGEGT. Trimming pared 4 bases from V and 4 bases from J, leaving 10 bases between. The CDR3 totals 13 residues. In nucleotides, the CDR3 is TGTGCCAGCAGTTCCTACGCAGGCTATGGCTACACCTTC. Translated: CASSSYAGYGYTF.

This clone was picked up a small number of times. The chain couples TRBV19 to TRBJ2-2; tentative D call: TRBD2 (6 bases). Germline V gives CDR1 LNHDA, CDR2 SQIVND (reference sequence). The CDR3 consists of 17 residues. V lost 7 bases and J lost 0, with 18 bases in between. CDR3 residues: CASKEEAGRANTGELFF. The CDR3 nucleotides read TGTGCCAGTAAGGAGGAGGCGGGACGAGCGAACACCGGGGAGCTGTTTTTT.

This clone was detected only once. V is TRBV2 and J is TRBJ1-5, with D possibly being TRBD1 (5 bases). Germline loops: CDR1 SNHLY, CDR2 FYNNEI. V was clipped by 6 bases and J by 8 bases, with 17 bases between them. This CDR3 region has 14 residues. The DNA for the CDR3 is TGTGCCAGCAGCCCTACAGAGAGCAGGGAGCCCCAGCATTTT. It is translated as CASSPTESREPQHF.

The chain has TRBV30 and TRBJ2-5; 14 nucleotides line up with TRBD2. Germline lookup yields CDR1 GTSNPN and CDR2 SVGIG (reference sequence). The junction had 21 bases not matched to a gene; V was cut back by 0 bases and J by 3 bases. CDR3 length: 22 residues. As DNA, the CDR3 is TGTGCCTGGAGTGTACGGGGACTAGCGGGAGTTCGGTCGCAATCTGAGAAAGAGACCCAGTACTTC. Translating it yields CAWSVRGLAGVRSQSEKETQYF.

The chain employs TRBV7-9 and TRBJ1-1; D remains unclear. Germline V gene lookup returns CDR1 SEHNR and CDR2 FQNEAQ (reference sequence). Trimming took off 1 base at V and 0 bases at J, with 9 bases between the two ends. The CDR3 runs to 15 residues. CDR3 loop: CASSLDKYMNTEAFF. The CDR3 coding sequence is TGTGCCAGCAGCTTAGATAAATACATGAACACTGAAGCTTTCTTT.

V usage is TRBV27 and J usage is TRBJ1-5; D unclear. Germline CDR1 is MNHEY and CDR2 is SMNVEV (reference sequence). This CDR3 has 13 amino acids. The germline V and J ends were trimmed by 5 bases and 6 bases, with 11 bases remaining between them. The CDR3 here is CASSPSPVQPQHF. CDR3 in DNA: TGTGCCAGCAGTCCCTCCCCAGTTCAGCCCCAGCATTTT.

The J gene is TRBJ1-5, the V gene TRBV19; D is undetermined. Trimming shortened V by 7 bases and J by 2 bases, and 12 bases separated the two germline ends. The CDR3 is 14 amino acids. CDR1 LNHDA and CDR2 SQIVND come from the germline V gene (reference sequence). The CDR3, as DNA: TGTGCCAGTAAGCGGGAAACAGGCAATCAGCCCCAGCATTTT. Its protein product is CASKRETGNQPQHF.

The chain has TRBV5-1 and TRBJ1-4; TRBD1 agrees at 9 bases. V dropped 2 bases and J dropped 5; count of bases not matched to a gene: 7. The CDR3 is 16 amino acids. CDR1 and CDR2 (germline): SGHRS, YFSETQ. DNA for the CDR3: TGCGCCAGCAGCTTAACGACCGACAGGGGGAATGAAAAACTGTTTTTT. This encodes CASSLTTDRGNEKLFF.

V gene TRBV28 combines with J gene TRBJ1-4; unclear D gene. V gave up 2 bases and J gave up 4 bases, with 17 bases separating them. The CDR3 totals 17 residues. CDR1 and CDR2 (germline): MDHEN, SYDVKM. The DNA for the CDR3 is TGTGCCAGCAGTTTACCCCGCGCCAGGCGTGATAATGAAAAACTGTTTTTT. This translates into CASSLPRARRDNEKLFF.

In its sample, this clone was seen a few times. The chain has TRBV7-2 and TRBJ2-3; unclear D gene. Trimming stripped 2 bases from V and 0 bases from J, with 6 bases between. The germline V gene has CDR1 SGHTA and CDR2 FQGNSA. The CDR3 contains 14 residues. The CDR3: CASSLSSSTDTQYF. As DNA, the CDR3 is TGTGCCAGCAGCTTAAGCTCTAGCACAGATACGCAGTATTTT.